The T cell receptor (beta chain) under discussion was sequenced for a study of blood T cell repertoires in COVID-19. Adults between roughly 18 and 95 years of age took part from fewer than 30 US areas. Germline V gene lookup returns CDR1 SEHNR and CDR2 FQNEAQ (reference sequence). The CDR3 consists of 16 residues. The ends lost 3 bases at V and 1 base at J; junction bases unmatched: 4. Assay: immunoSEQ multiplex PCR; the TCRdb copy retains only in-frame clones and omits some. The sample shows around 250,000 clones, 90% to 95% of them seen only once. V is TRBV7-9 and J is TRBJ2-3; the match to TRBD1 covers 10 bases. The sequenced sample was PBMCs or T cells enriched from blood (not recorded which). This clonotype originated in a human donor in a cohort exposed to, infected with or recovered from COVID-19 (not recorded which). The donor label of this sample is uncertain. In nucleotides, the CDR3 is TGTGCCAGCAGCTTCGACAGGGGGCTTGGCACAGATACGCAGTATTTT. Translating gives CASSFDRGLGTDTQYF.